These 29 T cell receptor beta chains share one sample of origin, sequenced in a study of beta chain features in type 1 diabetes. Of the isolated RNA, all was reverse transcribed, and so the sequenced material was expressed TCRB transcripts. The protocol was immunoSEQ multiplex PCR, while the TCRdb copy is restricted to in-frame clones and leaves out a portion. The sample records fewer than 200,000 clones, about 8.1% being singletons. What was sequenced was central memory CD4+ T cells from blood. The receptor set was obtained from a man younger than 30 in good health.

The chain employs TRBV7-2 and TRBJ2-1; no clear D. Germline CDR1 SGHTA, CDR2 FQGNSA. V lost 1 base to trimming and J lost 4 bases, with 5 bases between them. CDR3 length: 13 amino acids. The CDR3 DNA reads as TGTGCCAGCAGCTTAGACTATTACAATGAGCAGTTCTTC. Protein product: CASSLDYYNEQFF.

V is TRBV6-1 and J is TRBJ2-3; 8 bases fit TRBD1. Germline CDR1 MNHNS, CDR2 SASEGT. The V and J ends lost 4 bases and 6 bases, in that order; junction bases with no gene match: 6. The CDR3 extends over 14 amino acids. DNA for the CDR3: TGTGCCAGCAGTGGGACAGGGAGGTTGGATACGCAGTATTTT. Encoded protein: CASSGTGRLDTQYF.

This clone occurred many times. V usage is TRBV4-3 and J usage is TRBJ2-1; D perhaps matches TRBD2 (6 bases). V gave up 0 bases and J gave up 0 bases, with 18 bases separating them. This CDR3 is built from 19 residues. Germline V gene sequence: CDR1 LGHNA, CDR2 YSLEER. The CDR3 region is CASSQDLGGGVSSYNEQFF. The CDR3 nucleotides read TGCGCCAGCAGCCAAGATCTCGGGGGTGGGGTGAGCTCCTACAATGAGCAGTTCTTC.

This clone was recorded a few times. The same CDR3 can be traced to other DNA sequences in this sample. The V call is TRBV30, the J call TRBJ1-5; D possibly corresponds to TRBD1 (5 bases). The CDR3 has 13 amino acids. Looked up from germline, CDR1 is GTSNPN and CDR2 is SVGIG (reference sequence). V lost 2 bases to trimming and J lost 0 bases, with 5 bases between them. For the CDR3, the DNA is TGTGCCTGGAGTACAGGTAGCAATCAGCCCCAGCATTTT. Translated, it gives CAWSTGSNQPQHF.

The J gene is TRBJ1-1, the V gene TRBV4-2; 7 bases line up with TRBD1. The CDR3 runs 14 residues. Trimming took 0 bases from V and 4 from J; bases not matched to a gene: 2. Germline V gene sequence: CDR1 LGHNA, CDR2 YNFKEQ. The CDR3 region is CASSQDGDSTEAFF. The CDR3 DNA sequence: TGTGCCAGCAGCCAAGATGGGGACAGCACTGAAGCTTTCTTT.

This clone appeared many times. This chain joins TRBV4-3 and TRBJ2-3; D possibly corresponds to TRBD2 (6 bases). Germline CDR1 reads LGHNA; CDR2 reads YSLEER. V dropped 1 base and J dropped 2 bases, with 13 bases sitting between them. This CDR3 is 16 amino acids long. The CDR3, as DNA: TGCGCCAGCAGCCAAGTCTATAGCGGAATCACAGATACGCAGTATTTT. Protein: CASSQVYSGITDTQYF.

This sequence joins TRBV7-6 and TRBJ2-1, with 7 nucleotides matching TRBD2. With 5 bases clipped from V and 6 bases from J, the junction kept 7 bases outside the gene matches. CDR1 and CDR2 (germline): SGHVS, FNYEAQ. The CDR3 has 14 amino acids. CDR3 nucleotides: TGTGCCAGCAGCCGGGACTACCCGGGCAATGAGCAGTTCTTC. Amino acids: CASSRDYPGNEQFF.

This rearrangement joins TRBV2 to TRBJ2-2, with 11 bases matching TRBD1. This CDR3 contains 13 residues. Germline CDR1 reads SNHLY; CDR2 reads FYNNEI. V shed 7 bases, J shed 6 bases, and the junction held 1 base outside the gene matches. CDR3: CASTGQGAGELFF. CDR3 DNA: TGTGCCAGCACGGGACAGGGGGCCGGGGAGCTGTTTTTT.

This clone appeared many times. The chain carries TRBV2 and TRBJ2-1, with a weak D call TRBD2 (6 bases). The CDR3 sequence is 12 residues long. The V end was cut by 11 bases, the J end by 8 bases, with 16 bases between. Germline lookup yields CDR1 SNHLY and CDR2 FYNNEI. In DNA form, the CDR3 reads TGTGCCGGCGGGACCCAGGCTGATGAGCAGTTCTTC. Amino acids: CAGGTQADEQFF.

This clone was seen repeatedly, ten times or more. The rearrangement joins TRBV28 to TRBJ2-1; unclear D gene. Germline values: CDR1 MDHEN, CDR2 SYDVKM. The CDR3 loop spans 14 amino acids. The V gene lost 3 bases and the J gene lost 8 bases, with 14 bases spanning the gap. CDR3 amino acids: CASSLPTPLDEQFF. The CDR3 nucleotides are TGTGCCAGCAGTTTGCCGACACCGTTGGATGAGCAGTTCTTC.

V and J are TRBV29-1 and TRBJ2-7; D is perhaps TRBD1 (6 bases). Trimming left V 7 bases short and J 4 bases short, with 17 bases between. Germline CDR1 is SQVTM and CDR2 is ANQGSEA. The CDR3 is 13 residues long. Written as DNA, the CDR3 is TGCAGCGCCGTTCGGGGCAGGGGTTACGAGCAGTACTTC. As protein: CSAVRGRGYEQYF.

J is TRBJ2-7 and V is TRBV10-3, with D tentatively TRBD1 (6 bases). The V gene lost 4 bases and the J gene lost 3 bases, with 16 bases spanning the gap. Germline values: CDR1 ENHRY, CDR2 SYGVKD. This CDR3 is built from 15 residues. In DNA, the CDR3 is TGTGCCATCAGTGGGATGAGCACAGGGAGCTACGAGCAGTACTTC. Residues: CAISGMSTGSYEQYF.

This chain links TRBV11-1 with TRBJ2-5, with D tentatively TRBD1 (5 bases). V was pared by 1 base and J by 5 bases, with 11 bases between. The CDR3 has 14 amino acids. Germline CDR1 and CDR2: SGHAT and FQDESV (reference sequence). The CDR3 DNA reads as TGTGCCAGCAGCTTAGGACAGCAAAGGGAGACCCAGTACTTC. The encoded protein is CASSLGQQRETQYF.

The chain has TRBV7-9 and TRBJ2-7; TRBD2 aligns across 11 bases. CDR1 and CDR2 from the germline V gene are SEHNR and FQNEAQ (reference sequence). The J segment lost 4 bases and the V segment lost 5 bases, leaving 10 bases of the junction unmatched. The CDR3 runs to 16 residues. CDR3: CASSQTLAGGQYEQYF. The CDR3 bases are TGTGCCAGCAGCCAAACATTAGCGGGAGGGCAGTACGAGCAGTACTTC. Full variable domain (missing parts from reference TRBV7-9 and TRBJ2-7): DTGVSQNPRHKITKRGQNVTFRCDPISEHNRLYWYRQTLGQGPEFLTYFQNEAQLEKSRLLSDRFSAERPKGSFSTLEIQRTEQGDSAMYLCASSQTLAGGQYEQYFGPGTRLTVT.

This clone was observed a few times. The gene calls are TRBV5-4 and TRBJ2-1, with TRBD2 identical over 8 bases. The CDR3 is 16 amino acids. Germline V gene data show CDR1 as SGHNT and CDR2 as YYREEE (reference sequence). With V trimmed by 0 bases and J by 7 bases, 9 bases remained unmatched. CDR3 sequence: CASSLAVGGALNEQFF. CDR3 DNA: TGTGCCAGCAGCTTGGCGGTCGGGGGGGCCTTGAATGAGCAGTTCTTC.

The chain has TRBV5-1 and TRBJ2-4; D is possibly TRBD1 (5 bases). The ends were cut back, 1 base at V and 0 bases at J, with 11 bases in the middle. Germline CDR1 SGHRS, CDR2 YFSETQ. The CDR3 extends over 16 amino acids. The CDR3: CASSLTGFLAKNIQYF. For the CDR3, the DNA is TGCGCCAGCAGCTTGACAGGATTCCTAGCCAAAAACATTCAGTACTTC.

The chain has TRBV14 and TRBJ2-5; 7 nucleotides align to TRBD1. Trimming at V came to 1 base and at J to 4 bases, leaving 9 bases not matched to a gene. Germline-derived CDR1 and CDR2 are SGHDN and FVKESK. This CDR3 has 16 residues. CDR3 residues: CASSQGFRTGGETQYF. The CDR3 DNA follows: TGTGCCAGCAGCCAAGGTTTCCGGACAGGTGGAGAGACCCAGTACTTC.

This clone showed up just a few times. The chain has TRBV30 and TRBJ2-3; 9 nucleotides agree with TRBD2. The V and J ends lost 0 bases and 0 bases, in that order; junction bases with no gene match: 19. Germline values: CDR1 GTSNPN, CDR2 SVGIG (reference sequence). The CDR3 is made up of 21 amino acids. The CDR3, as DNA: TGTGCCTGGAGTGTATATTGGTCGGTAGCGGGGGCCCGTTCTAGCACAGATACGCAGTATTTT. This codes for CAWSVYWSVAGARSSTDTQYF.

This clone was observed a few times. The V call is TRBV28, the J call TRBJ2-7; 7 bases line up with TRBD2. J lost 3 bases, V lost 4 bases, and 12 bases had no gene match. Looked up from germline, CDR1 is MDHEN and CDR2 is SYDVKM. This CDR3 comprises 16 residues. The CDR3 loop is CASSSTFGGSLYEQYF. In DNA, the CDR3 is TGTGCCAGCAGTTCAACCTTCGGGGGGAGCCTCTACGAGCAGTACTTC.

This clone was seen more than once but under ten times. V and J are TRBV18 and TRBJ2-7, with TRBD1 matching 8 bases. CDR3 length equals 14 residues. Looked up from germline, CDR1 is KGHSH and CDR2 is LQKENI. J was trimmed by 5 bases and V by 3 bases; bases with no gene match: 6. The CDR3 bases are TGTGCCAGCTCACCGAAGACAGGGGACCACGAGCAGTACTTC. This gives the protein CASSPKTGDHEQYF. The entire variable domain, with the rest obtained from reference TRBV18 and TRBJ2-7, is as follows: NAGVMQNPRHLVRRRGQEARLRCSPMKGHSHVYWYRQLPEEGLKFMVYLQKENIIDESGMPKERFSAEFPKEGPSILRIQQVVRGDSAAYFCASSPKTGDHEQYFGPGTRLTVT.

To note about this clone: This CDR3 is also generated by other DNA sequences in the sample. The V gene is TRBV9, the J gene TRBJ1-2, with D tentatively TRBD1 (5 bases). V lost 7 bases to trimming and J lost 2 bases, with 12 bases between them. Germline V gives CDR1 SGDLS, CDR2 YYNGEE. The CDR3 consists of 13 residues. CDR3 protein: CASSVQGNYGYTF. In nucleotides, the CDR3 is TGTGCCAGCTCTGTGCAGGGAAACTATGGCTACACCTTC.

This clone has only a few counts. This rearrangement joins TRBV19 to TRBJ1-1; TRBD1 is a possible D gene (6 bases). Trimming took 3 bases from V and 1 from J, leaving 12 bases between them. CDR3 length equals 15 residues. Germline V lookup: CDR1 LNHDA, CDR2 SQIVND (reference sequence). DNA for the CDR3: TGTGCCAGTAGTATGGGAAGCAGGGGGAACACTGAAGCTTTCTTT. This encodes CASSMGSRGNTEAFF.

This clone was seen repeatedly, ten times or more. The chain employs TRBV4-2 and TRBJ1-2; TRBD1 matches at 9 bases. Germline V gene sequence: CDR1 LGHNA, CDR2 YNFKEQ. This CDR3 is built from 14 residues. V shed 4 bases, J shed 4 bases, and the junction held 4 bases outside the gene matches. The CDR3 DNA reads TGTGCCAGCAGCCTGGGGACAGGGATCTATGGCTACACCTTC. It yields the protein CASSLGTGIYGYTF.

A few counts support this clone. The V and J genes are TRBV7-3 and TRBJ2-7, with unresolved D. There are 13 residues in the CDR3. Trimming left V 0 bases short and J 2 bases short, with 5 bases between. Per germline, CDR1 SGHTA and CDR2 FQGTGA. The CDR3 protein is CASSLTAAYEQYF. The CDR3 nucleotides are TGTGCCAGCAGCTTAACCGCGGCCTACGAGCAGTACTTC.

The chain combines TRBV7-9 with TRBJ1-6; the match to TRBD1 covers 8 bases. Trimming at V came to 5 bases and at J to 7 bases, leaving 7 bases not matched to a gene. The CDR3 has 15 residues. Germline V gene lookup returns CDR1 SEHNR and CDR2 FQNEAQ (reference sequence). The CDR3 nucleotides read TGTGCCAGCAGCGTGTCGGCAGGGGGCAATTCACCCCTCCACTTT. Translated, it gives CASSVSAGGNSPLHF.

This clone has just a few counts. The rearrangement joins TRBV11-2 to TRBJ2-3; D not certain. From germline, CDR1 is SGHAT and CDR2 FQNNGV. Trimming left V 1 base short and J 2 bases short, with 13 bases between. CDR3 size: 16 residues. The CDR3 DNA is TGTGCCAGCAGCTTAGGTAGAGACTTTTTCACAGATACGCAGTATTTT. Residues: CASSLGRDFFTDTQYF.

This sequence joins TRBV15 and TRBJ2-5; TRBD1 is a possible D gene (6 bases). Germline assignment: CDR1 LNHNV and CDR2 YYDKDF (reference sequence). Trimming removed 3 bases from V and 0 bases from J, with 14 bases in between. CDR3 length equals 16 residues. Written as DNA, the CDR3 is TGTGCCACCAGCAGCACAGGGTCACCGTACCAAGAGACCCAGTACTTC. It encodes CATSSTGSPYQETQYF.

This clone was counted a few times. The V call is TRBV2, the J call TRBJ1-5; D perhaps matches TRBD1 (6 bases). V shed 11 bases and J shed 3 bases, with 14 bases lying between them. Germline V gene data show CDR1 as SNHLY and CDR2 as FYNNEI. The CDR3 runs 13 residues. The CDR3 here is CAGQTGYNQPQHF. The CDR3 DNA reads TGTGCCGGACAAACAGGGTACAATCAGCCCCAGCATTTT.

This clone was seen only a few times. The chain carries TRBV18 and TRBJ2-7; TRBD1 aligns across 9 bases. The trim removed 3 bases at V and 5 bases at J, leaving 2 bases unmatched. The germline gives CDR1 KGHSH, CDR2 LQKENI. The CDR3 runs to 13 residues. CDR3 in DNA: TGTGCCAGCTCACCTCGGGACAGGGACGAGCAGTACTTC. As protein: CASSPRDRDEQYF.